Presented here are 13 T cell receptor beta chains from one specimen sequenced in a study of Ad26.COV2.S vaccination and SARS-CoV-2 variants. Treatment indicated: around 19 received Ad26.COV2.S at low or high dose, single or two shots; several received placebo; per-sample allocation not given. Sampling was performed 63 days after the first vaccine or placebo injection. Measured with immunoSEQ multiplex PCR; TCRdb has only the in-frame clones, and not every one. This table holds under 500,000 clones, approximately 90% found once. Sequences were derived from peripheral blood, sampled in a trial of Ad26.COV2.S vaccine versus placebo. Receptors were obtained from a person aged 18-65 years who received the Ad26.COV2.S COVID-19 vaccine or a placebo.

In this sample, this clone turned up once. The genes are TRBV28 and TRBJ2-2, with D unclear. Deletions cut 3 bases from V and 1 base from J, with 6 bases between. The CDR3 consists of 14 residues. Germline CDR1 reads MDHEN; CDR2 reads SYDVKM. The CDR3 DNA sequence: TGTGCCAGCAGTTTCCGTATGAACACCGGGGAGCTGTTTTTT. Amino acids: CASSFRMNTGELFF.

J is TRBJ1-2 and V is TRBV5-4, with 9 positions matching TRBD1. Germline CDR1 SGHNT, CDR2 YYREEE (reference sequence). The CDR3 has 14 residues. V gave up 4 bases and J gave up 5 bases; unmatched junction bases: 6. The CDR3 coding sequence is TGTGCCAGCAGCCCGAGGACAGGGGAATATGGCTACACCTTC. Translated, it gives CASSPRTGEYGYTF.

The genes are TRBV7-2 and TRBJ1-2, with D unclear. The CDR3 consists of 14 residues. The V gene lost 6 bases and the J gene lost 0 bases, with 11 bases spanning the gap. Germline CDR1 and CDR2: SGHTA and FQGNSA. For the CDR3, the DNA is TGTGCCAGCAGACGGACGGACGCTAACTATGGCTACACCTTC. This translates into CASRRTDANYGYTF.

This rearrangement joins TRBV19 to TRBJ1-1, with D possibly matching TRBD1 (5 bases). Trimming removed 3 bases at V and 5 bases at J, with 19 bases between. Germline V lookup: CDR1 LNHDA, CDR2 SQIVND (reference sequence). This CDR3 comprises 16 residues. The CDR3 DNA sequence: TGTGCCAGTAGTATTCCGGGGTGGGGGGATGGAACTGAAGCTTTCTTT. The encoded protein is CASSIPGWGDGTEAFF.

This chain uses TRBV18 with TRBJ1-1; TRBD1 aligns across 7 bases. The CDR3 sequence is 14 residues long. V was clipped by 4 bases and J by 2 bases; unmatched bases: 4. Germline CDR1 reads KGHSH; CDR2 reads LQKENI. The CDR3 sequence: CASSRDRLNTEAFF. CDR3 DNA sequence: TGTGCCAGCTCACGGGACAGACTAAACACTGAAGCTTTCTTT.

In this sample, this clone turned up once. The V gene is TRBV18, the J gene TRBJ1-4; D might be TRBD1 (6 bases). V gave up 3 bases and J gave up 7 bases, with 15 bases separating them. CDR3 length equals 15 residues. The germline gives CDR1 KGHSH, CDR2 LQKENI. The CDR3 protein is CASSPRTVGSEKLFF. CDR3 sequence (DNA): TGTGCCAGCTCACCTAGGACAGTCGGCAGTGAAAAACTGTTTTTT.

For the CDR3, the DNA is TGTGCCAGCAGTTCGACAGGGGTGGGCACAGATACGCAGTATTTT. Its translation: CASSSTGVGTDTQYF. V and J are TRBV27 and TRBJ2-3, with TRBD1 identical over 8 bases. The germline V gene has CDR1 MNHEY and CDR2 SMNVEV (reference sequence). The CDR3 consists of 15 residues. The V segment lost 4 bases and the J segment 1 base; nucleotides outside the gene matches: 4.

The rearrangement joins TRBV13 to TRBJ2-1; the match to TRBD2 covers 8 bases. Germline values: CDR1 PRHDT, CDR2 FYEKMQ (reference sequence). Trimming at V came to 7 bases and at J to 7 bases, leaving 15 bases not matched to a gene. CDR3 length: 16 residues. The CDR3 DNA follows: TGTGCCAGCATCCCCTTCCGGGGGGGTGTTTTAAATGAGCAGTTCTTC. This translates into CASIPFRGGVLNEQFF. The variable domain in full, with the rest retrieved from reference TRBV13 and TRBJ2-1, is AAGVIQSPRHLIKEKRETATLKCYPIPRHDTVYWYQQGPGQDPQFLISFYEKMQSDKGSIPDRFSAQQFSDYHSELNMSSLELGDSALYFCASIPFRGGVLNEQFFGPGTRLTVL.

The genes are TRBV7-2 and TRBJ2-2; D possibly corresponds to TRBD1 (5 bases). Trimming took 5 bases from V and 0 from J, leaving 19 bases between them. Germline V gene data show CDR1 as SGHTA and CDR2 as FQGNSA. This CDR3 spans 18 amino acids. Written as DNA, the CDR3 is TGTGCCAGCAGCCCTAATTTGAGTGTGGGGCCGAACACCGGGGAGCTGTTTTTT. This translates into CASSPNLSVGPNTGELFF.

The CDR3 sequence is CASSLGPAQETQYF. In DNA, the CDR3 is TGTGCCAGCAGCTTGGGACCTGCCCAAGAGACCCAGTACTTC. The chain uses TRBV7-8 and TRBJ2-5, with D perhaps matching TRBD1 or TRBD2 (5 bases each). V was trimmed by 3 bases and J by 1 base, leaving 9 bases between them. Germline V gene sequence: CDR1 SGHVS, CDR2 FQNEAQ. The CDR3 extends over 14 amino acids.

The V call is TRBV19, the J call TRBJ2-3, with a possible D match to TRBD1 (5 bases). This CDR3 has 14 residues. V was cut by 10 bases and J by 0 bases, with 14 bases left in between. CDR1 is LNHDA and CDR2 is SQIVND in the germline V gene (reference sequence). CDR3: CATRWGRSTDTQYF. CDR3 in DNA: TGTGCCACCCGATGGGGCAGGAGCACAGATACGCAGTATTTT.

To note about this clone: The junction does not match germline at one end; this may be a read error. The rearrangement joins TRBV6-5 to TRBJ1-3, with D possibly matching TRBD1 (5 bases). The CDR3 length is 16 residues. Germline CDR1 MNHEY, CDR2 SVGAGI. The CDR3 loop reads CASRYSWDGSGNTIYF. CDR3 nucleotides: TGTGCCAGCAGATACTCCTGGGACGGCTCTGGAAACACCATATATTTT.

The rearrangement links TRBV6-6 to TRBJ1-4, with no clear D. Germline V gene sequence: CDR1 MNHNY, CDR2 SVGAGI (reference sequence). Deletions cut 6 bases from V and 13 bases from J, with 12 bases between. CDR3 size: 11 residues. The CDR3 nucleotides are TGTGCCAGCAGCGGCCTGATAGGACTGTTTTTT. As protein: CASSGLIGLFF.